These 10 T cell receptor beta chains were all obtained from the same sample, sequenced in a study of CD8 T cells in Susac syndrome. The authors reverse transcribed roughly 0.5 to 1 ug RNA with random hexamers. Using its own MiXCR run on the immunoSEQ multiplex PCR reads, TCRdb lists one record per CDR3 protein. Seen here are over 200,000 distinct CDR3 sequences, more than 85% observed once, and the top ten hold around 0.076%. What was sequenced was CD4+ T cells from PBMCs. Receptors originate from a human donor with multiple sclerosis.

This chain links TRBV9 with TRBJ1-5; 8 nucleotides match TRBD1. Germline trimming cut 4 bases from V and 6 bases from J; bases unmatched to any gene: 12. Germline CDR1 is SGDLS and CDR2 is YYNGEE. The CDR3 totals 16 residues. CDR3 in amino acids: CASSPSSGGAGQPQHF. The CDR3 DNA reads TGTGCCAGCAGCCCTAGCTCAGGGGGCGCGGGTCAGCCCCAGCATTTT.

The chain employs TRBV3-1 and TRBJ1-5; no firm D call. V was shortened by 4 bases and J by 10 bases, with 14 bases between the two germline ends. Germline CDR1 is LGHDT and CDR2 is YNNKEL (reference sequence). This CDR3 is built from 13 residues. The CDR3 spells CASSPQPKEPQHF. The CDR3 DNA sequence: TGTGCCAGCAGCCCCCAGCCGAAGGAACCCCAGCATTTT.

CDR3 sequence reads: CASTLESRFNEQFF. The CDR3 DNA follows: TGTGCCAGCACCCTAGAAAGTCGATTCAATGAGCAGTTCTTC. This sequence joins TRBV2 and TRBJ2-1; D gene unclear. The CDR3 sequence is 14 residues long. V was pared by 7 bases and J by 6 bases, with 16 bases between. The V gene's germline CDR1 is SNHLY and CDR2 FYNNEI.

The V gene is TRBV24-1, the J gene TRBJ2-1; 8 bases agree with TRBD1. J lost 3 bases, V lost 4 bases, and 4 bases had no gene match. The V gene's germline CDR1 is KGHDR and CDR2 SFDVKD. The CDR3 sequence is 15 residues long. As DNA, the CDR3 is TGTGCCACCAGTGAGGGACAGGCGCACTACAATGAGCAGTTCTTC. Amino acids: CATSEGQAHYNEQFF.

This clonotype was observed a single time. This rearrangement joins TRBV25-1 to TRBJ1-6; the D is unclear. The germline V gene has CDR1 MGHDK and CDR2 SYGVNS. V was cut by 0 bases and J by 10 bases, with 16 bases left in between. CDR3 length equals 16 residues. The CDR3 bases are TGTGCCAGCAGTGAATATGGGGAGGTGACAAGGTCACCCCTCCACTTT. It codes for CASSEYGEVTRSPLHF.

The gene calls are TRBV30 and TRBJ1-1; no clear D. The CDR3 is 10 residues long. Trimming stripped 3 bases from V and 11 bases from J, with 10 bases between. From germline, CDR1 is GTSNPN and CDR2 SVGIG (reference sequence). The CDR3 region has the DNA TGTGCCTGGAGGGGAAGTGGTGCTTTCTTT. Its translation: CAWRGSGAFF.

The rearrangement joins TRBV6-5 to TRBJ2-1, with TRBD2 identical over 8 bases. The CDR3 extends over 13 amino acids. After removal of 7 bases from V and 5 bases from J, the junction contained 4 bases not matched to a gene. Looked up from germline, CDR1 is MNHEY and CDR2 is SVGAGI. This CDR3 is CASTREGDNEQFF. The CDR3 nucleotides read TGTGCCAGCACCCGGGAGGGAGACAATGAGCAGTTCTTC.

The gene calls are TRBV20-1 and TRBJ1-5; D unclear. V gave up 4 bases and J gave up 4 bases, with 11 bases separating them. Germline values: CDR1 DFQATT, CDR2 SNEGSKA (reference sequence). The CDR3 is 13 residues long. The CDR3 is CSATRTLNQPQHF. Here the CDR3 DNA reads TGCAGTGCTACTCGGACCCTAAATCAGCCCCAGCATTTT.

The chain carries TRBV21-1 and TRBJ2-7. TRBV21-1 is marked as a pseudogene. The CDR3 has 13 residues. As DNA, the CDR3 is TGTGCCAGCATCCGACCTAACGAAGACGAGCAGTACGTC. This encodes CASIRPNEDEQYV.

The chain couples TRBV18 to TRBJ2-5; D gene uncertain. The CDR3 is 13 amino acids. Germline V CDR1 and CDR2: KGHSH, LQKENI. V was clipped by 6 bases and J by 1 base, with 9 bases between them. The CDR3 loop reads CASSDYSQETQYF. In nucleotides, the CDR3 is TGTGCCAGCTCTGATTACTCCCAAGAGACCCAGTACTTC.